The 5 T cell receptor beta chains below all came from one sample that was sequenced in a study of T cells in Graves' hyperthyroidism and ophthalmopathy. TCR beta CDR3 sequences were amplified from RNA transcripts. In the first-round RT-PCR of the TCR CDR3, the HTBI primer set was used. TCRdb fed the multiplex PCR reads into MiXCR, producing one record per CDR3 protein. This table has over 150,000 distinct CDR3 sequences, less than 20% appearing once. The sample consisted of blood. The receptor source for this set is a woman in her 50s with Graves' hyperthyroidism.

The genes are TRBV7-9 and TRBJ2-7; D is possibly TRBD2 (7 bases). The V gene lost 8 bases and the J gene lost 2 bases, with 16 bases spanning the gap. From germline, CDR1 is SEHNR and CDR2 FQNEAQ (reference sequence). This CDR3 is 14 amino acids long. The CDR3 nucleotides read TGTGCCAGCTCGACGGGGGGCAACGCCTACGAGCAGTACTTC. It translates to CASSTGGNAYEQYF.

This clonotype appeared many times. The genes are TRBV7-3 and TRBJ2-1, with TRBD2 matching over 8 bases. Per germline, CDR1 SGHTA and CDR2 FQGTGA. The length of the CDR3 is 16 residues. Trimming took 2 bases from V and 1 from J; bases not matched to a gene: 4. The CDR3 is CASSLLAGTSYNEQFF. CDR3 coding DNA: TGTGCCAGCAGCTTATTAGCGGGGACTTCCTACAATGAGCAGTTCTTC.

The rearrangement links TRBV7-2 to TRBJ2-5; 7 bases are a match to TRBD2. V trimming: 3 bases; J trimming: 5 bases; junction bases outside the gene matches: 9. CDR3 length: 15 residues. In germline, CDR1 is SGHTA, CDR2 FQGNSA. CDR3 sequence: CASSFGGRAWETQYF. As DNA, the CDR3 is TGTGCCAGCAGCTTTGGGGGGAGGGCCTGGGAGACCCAGTACTTC.

Regarding this clonotype: Without the conserved terminal phenylalanine or tryptophan, this CDR3 likely stems from a read error. This sequence joins TRBV5-1 and TRBJ2-1, with TRBD2 matching 9 bases. Germline V gene sequence: CDR1 SGHRS, CDR2 YFSETQ. The CDR3 spans 16 residues. The junction had 3 bases not matched to a gene; V was cut back by 0 bases and J by 2 bases. CDR3 sequence reads: CASSLVAGVAYNEQFS. CDR3 in DNA: TGCGCCAGCAGCTTGGTAGCGGGAGTGGCCTACAATGAGCAGTTCTCC.

This clonotype was picked up a small number of times. This chain uses TRBV20-1 with TRBJ1-2; D is unresolved. Trimming shortened V by 2 bases and J by 3 bases, and 7 bases separated the two germline ends. There are 12 residues in the CDR3. CDR1 is DFQATT, CDR2 SNEGSKA, per germline (reference sequence). This chain's CDR3 is CSARSADYGYTF. The CDR3 DNA is TGCAGTGCTAGATCGGCAGACTATGGCTACACCTTC.